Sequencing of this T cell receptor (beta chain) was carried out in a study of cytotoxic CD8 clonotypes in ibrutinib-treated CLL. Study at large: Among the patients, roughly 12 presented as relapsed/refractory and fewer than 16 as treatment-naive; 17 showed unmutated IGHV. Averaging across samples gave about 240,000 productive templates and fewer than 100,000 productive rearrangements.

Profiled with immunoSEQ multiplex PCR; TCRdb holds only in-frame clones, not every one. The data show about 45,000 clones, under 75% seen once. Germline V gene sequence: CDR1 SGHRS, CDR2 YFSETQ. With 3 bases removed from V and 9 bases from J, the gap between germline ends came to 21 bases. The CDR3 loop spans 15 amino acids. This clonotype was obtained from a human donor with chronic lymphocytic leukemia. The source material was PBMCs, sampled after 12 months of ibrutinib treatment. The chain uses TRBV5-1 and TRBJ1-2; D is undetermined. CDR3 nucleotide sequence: TGCGCCAGCAGCTCACTTCGGGCTTTCGGAGGGAGCTACACCTTC. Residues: CASSSLRAFGGSYTF. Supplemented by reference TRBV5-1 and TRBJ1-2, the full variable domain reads KAGVTQTPRYLIKTRGQQVTLSCSPISGHRSVSWYQQTPGQGLQFLFEYFSETQRNKGNFPGRFSGRQFSNSRSEMNVSTLELGDSALYLCASSSLRAFGGSYTFGSGTRLTVV.